This T cell receptor beta chain was retrieved from a study of T cell responses to AZD1222 COVID-19 vaccine. The assay was immunoSEQ multiplex PCR, and TCRdb's table has in-frame clones only and misses some. This sample yields roughly 160,000 clones, of which approximately 90% are seen a single time; roughly 4% belongs to the top ten. Study-level results: Two doses of AZD1222 preceded a rise in Spike-specific TCR breadth and depth. The span of vaccine-associated CD4 TCRs extended across spike, with dominance at 160-218 and 743-854.

As regards this clone: Its cognate antigen is unknown.

The CDR3 length is 17 residues. Germline V gives CDR1 SGDLS, CDR2 YYNGEE. V was trimmed by 4 bases and J by 2 bases, leaving 20 bases between them. The source of this sequence is an adult who received the AZD1222 COVID-19 vaccine. This sequence joins TRBV9 and TRBJ2-3; perhaps D is TRBD1 or TRBD2 (6 bases each). The sample was peripheral blood, taken 28 days after the second AZD1222 dose. The CDR3 spells CASSKEETGGLTDTQYF. The CDR3 DNA sequence: TGTGCCAGCAGCAAGGAAGAAACCGGGGGCCTCACAGATACGCAGTATTTT.